Presented here are 12 T cell receptor beta chains from one specimen sequenced in a study of blood T cells in healthy people across ages. Primers used in a second PCR of roughly 6 to 12 cycles were a sample-barcoded 5' primer and a J-beta primer mix. TCRdb re-called the 5' RACE reads through MiXCR, storing one row per CDR3 protein. The sample has 1.5 million to 2 million distinct CDR3 sequences, around 35% seen once; the top ten hold approximately 10%. Sequenced input: blood. These receptors originate from a woman aged 30 to 39 in good health.

In this sample, this clonotype turned up a few times. The chain joins TRBV29-1 to TRBJ1-1; a weak D match, TRBD1 (5 bases). The ends were cut back, 5 bases at V and 3 bases at J, with 19 bases in the middle. The CDR3 length is 15 residues. Germline CDR1 reads SQVTM; CDR2 reads ANQGSEA. CDR3 protein: CSVSGTNYPDTEAFF. CDR3 sequence (DNA): TGCAGCGTTTCGGGGACTAATTACCCGGACACTGAAGCTTTCTTT.

For this clonotype: One end of the junction fails to match germline, which may point to a read error. The chain recombines TRBV11-2 with TRBJ2-5, with 9 positions matching TRBD2. The CDR3 sequence is 17 residues long. Germline V CDR1 and CDR2: SGHAT, FQNNGV. The CDR3 is CASSLVNRLAVREAQYF. In DNA, the CDR3 is TGTGCCAGCAGCTTAGTCAACAGACTAGCGGTCCGAGAGGCCCAGTACTTC.

This clonotype was observed a handful of times. This chain connects TRBV28 to TRBJ2-1, with D tentatively TRBD2 (5 bases). CDR1 is MDHEN and CDR2 is SYDVKM in the germline V gene. V was cut by 7 bases and J by 8 bases, with 15 bases left in between. The CDR3 loop spans 13 amino acids. The CDR3 coding sequence is TGTGCCAGCATTGTACTAGGCGGGCATGAGCAGTTCTTC. Translating gives CASIVLGGHEQFF.

This chain joins TRBV30 and TRBJ2-4, with D unresolved. The DNA end is more similar to TRBJ2-7, so the J call may be wrong. From germline, CDR1 is GTSNPN and CDR2 SVGIG (reference sequence). The CDR3 is 11 amino acids. CDR3 sequence: CAWMAEYEQYF. For the CDR3, the DNA is TGTGCCTGGATGGCAGAGTACGAGCAGTACTTC.

The rearrangement uses TRBV27 and TRBJ2-1; a weak D match, TRBD2 (7 bases). There are 16 residues in the CDR3. Per germline, CDR1 MNHEY and CDR2 SMNVEV (reference sequence). V lost 0 bases, J lost 9 bases, and 18 bases lay in between. The CDR3 loop reads CASSLSSSGQGGEQFF. CDR3 nucleotides: TGTGCCAGCAGTTTATCGTCTAGCGGCCAAGGGGGTGAGCAGTTCTTC.

The V call is TRBV20-1, the J call TRBJ2-5; 10 bases match TRBD2. The CDR3 has 14 amino acids. Losses at the gene ends were 3 bases for V and 3 bases for J; bases not matched to a gene: 4. Germline V gives CDR1 DFQATT, CDR2 SNEGSKA (reference sequence). CDR3 amino acids: CSARSLAGEETQYF. The CDR3 coding sequence is TGCAGTGCTAGGTCGCTAGCGGGGGAAGAGACCCAGTACTTC.

This clonotype was seen many times. The CDR3 here is CSAGRQALTDTQYF. As DNA, the CDR3 is TGCAGCGCCGGGAGACAGGCCTTGACAGATACGCAGTATTTT. This chain joins TRBV29-1 and TRBJ2-3, with D perhaps TRBD1 or TRBD2 (6 bases each). The length of the CDR3 is 14 residues. Trimming cost V 7 bases and J 3 bases, with 17 bases left between them. Germline V gene data show CDR1 as SQVTM and CDR2 as ANQGSEA.

The genes are TRBV25-1 and TRBJ2-5; possibly TRBD2 for D (6 bases). The J call may be incorrect, as the DNA end agrees better with TRBJ2-7. From germline, CDR1 is MGHDK and CDR2 SYGVNS. The CDR3 covers 13 residues. The CDR3 coding sequence is TGTGCCAGCAGCGCGGGACTCCGCTACGAGCAGTACTTC. Translating gives CASSAGLRYEQYF.

This rearrangement joins TRBV4-1 to TRBJ2-1; 7 nucleotides agree with TRBD1. The germline CDR1 and CDR2 sequences are MGHRA and YSYEKL. CDR3 length equals 17 residues. Losses at the gene ends were 4 bases for V and 6 bases for J; bases not matched to a gene: 15. CDR3 nucleotides: TGCGCCAGCAGCCGCATCCTGGCTGGAGCAGGGGGCAATGAGCAGTTCTTC. It yields the protein CASSRILAGAGGNEQFF.

The chain has TRBV4-1 and TRBJ2-5; no reliable D call. CDR1 is MGHRA and CDR2 is YSYEKL in the germline V gene. CDR3 length: 14 residues. V lost 1 base to trimming and J lost 5 bases, with 11 bases between them. The DNA of the CDR3 is TGCGCCAGCAGCCAAGGCCATTTGGGGGAGACCCAGTACTTC. As protein: CASSQGHLGETQYF.

This clonotype was seen repeatedly, ten times or more. The V call is TRBV7-3, the J call TRBJ2-7; perhaps TRBD2 as D (5 bases). The V gene lost 6 bases and the J gene lost 2 bases, with 17 bases spanning the gap. In germline, CDR1 is SGHTA, CDR2 FQGTGA. CDR3 length: 15 residues. CDR3 protein: CASSQGSGFPYEQYF. CDR3 in DNA: TGTGCCAGCAGTCAAGGATCGGGGTTCCCCTACGAGCAGTACTTC.

To note about this clonotype: This may come from a read error, since a much larger clone is one base off. The genes are TRBV4-1 and TRBJ2-5; D remains unclear. Germline assignment: CDR1 MGHRA and CDR2 YSYEKL. The CDR3 contains 12 residues. The CDR3 DNA is TGCGCCAGCACCCAAGGGCTGAATGAGCAGTACTTC. It encodes CASTQGLNEQYF.